This TCR beta chain was obtained from a study of cytomegalovirus exposure and HLA in healthy donors. PCR used 60 Vbeta primers and 13 Jbeta primers. The method was immunoSEQ multiplex PCR; TCRdb's version includes in-frame clones alone and lacks a portion of them. The profile shows fewer than 110,000 clones, around 78% of them singletons. This receptor was obtained from a man aged 25-45 years in good health and CMV-seronegative. The source material was PBMCs.

CDR3: CASSLLQGTIYTF. The CDR3 DNA reads TGTGCCAGCAGTTTATTGCAGGGGACTATCTACACCTTC. This sequence joins TRBV28 and TRBJ1-2; tentative D call: TRBD1 (6 bases). This CDR3 is built from 13 residues. V gave up 1 base and J gave up 10 bases, with 13 bases separating them. CDR1 is MDHEN and CDR2 is SYDVKM in the germline V gene.